The source of this TCR beta chain is a study of response to subunit inactivated influenza vaccine. TCRdb re-derived calls from the RT-PCR reads in MiXCR, one entry per CDR3 protein. The data show more than 450,000 distinct CDR3 sequences, 12% seen once. The table lists this clonotype with many counts. The target antigen is unknown. The study, taken as a whole, reports: Authors suggested each seasonal flu vaccination may recruit only limited numbers of new T cells.

Losses at the gene ends were 8 bases for V and 4 bases for J; bases not matched to a gene: 7. The V gene's germline CDR1 is SEHNR and CDR2 FQNEAQ (reference sequence). CDR3 length equals 15 residues. The source is a man between 50 and 59 years old who received an inactivated influenza vaccine. The chain joins TRBV7-9 to TRBJ2-1; 11 nucleotides align to TRBD2. This specimen was PBMCs from blood, taken on the day of vaccination. The CDR3 nucleotides are TGTGCCAGCCAACACGGGACTAGCGGTTACAATGAGCAGTTCTTC. This translates into CASQHGTSGYNEQFF.